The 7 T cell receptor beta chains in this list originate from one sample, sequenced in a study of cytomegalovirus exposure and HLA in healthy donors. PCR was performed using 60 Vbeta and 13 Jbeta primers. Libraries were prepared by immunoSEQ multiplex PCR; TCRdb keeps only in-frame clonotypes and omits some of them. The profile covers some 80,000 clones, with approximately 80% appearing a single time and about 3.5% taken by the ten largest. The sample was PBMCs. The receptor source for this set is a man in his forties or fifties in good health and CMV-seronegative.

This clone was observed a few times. The DNA of the CDR3 is TGCGCCAGCACCCGACTAGCGGGGGAAACAGATACGCAGTATTTT. Its translation is CASTRLAGETDTQYF. The rearrangement uses TRBV5-1 and TRBJ2-3, with 12 bases lining up with TRBD2. From germline, CDR1 is SGHRS and CDR2 YFSETQ. This CDR3 comprises 15 residues. V shed 6 bases and J 3 bases; nucleotides not matched to a gene: 5. The full variable domain, its missing parts supplied by reference TRBV5-1 and TRBJ2-3, is KAGVTQTPRYLIKTRGQQVTLSCSPISGHRSVSWYQQTPGQGLQFLFEYFSETQRNKGNFPGRFSGRQFSNSRSEMNVSTLELGDSALYLCASTRLAGETDTQYFGPGTRLTVL.

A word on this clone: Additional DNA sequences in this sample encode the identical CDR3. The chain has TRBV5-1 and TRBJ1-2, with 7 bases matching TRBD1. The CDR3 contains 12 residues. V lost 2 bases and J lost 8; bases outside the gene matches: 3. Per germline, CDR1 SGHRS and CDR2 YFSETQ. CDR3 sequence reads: CASSFQGDGYTF. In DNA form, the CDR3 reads TGCGCCAGCAGCTTCCAGGGGGACGGCTACACCTTC.

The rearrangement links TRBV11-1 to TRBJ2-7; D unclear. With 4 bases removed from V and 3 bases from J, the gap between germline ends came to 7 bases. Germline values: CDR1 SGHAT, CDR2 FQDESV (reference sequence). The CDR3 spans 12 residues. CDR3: CASSSRSYEQYF. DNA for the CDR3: TGTGCCAGCAGCTCCCGGAGCTACGAGCAGTACTTC.

This CDR3 is CASSTSDRAREQFF. For the CDR3, the DNA is TGTGCCAGCAGCACCTCAGACAGGGCCCGTGAGCAGTTCTTC. V and J are TRBV7-3 and TRBJ2-1; 7 nucleotides line up with TRBD1. The CDR3 is 14 amino acids. With 5 bases clipped from V and 9 bases from J, the junction kept 10 bases outside the gene matches. Germline V lookup: CDR1 SGHTA, CDR2 FQGTGA.

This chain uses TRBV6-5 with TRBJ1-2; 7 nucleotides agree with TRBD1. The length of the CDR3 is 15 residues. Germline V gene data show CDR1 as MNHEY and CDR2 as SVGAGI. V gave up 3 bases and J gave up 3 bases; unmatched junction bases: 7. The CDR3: CASSYATRGDYGYTF. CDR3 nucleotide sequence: TGTGCCAGCAGTTATGCAACCAGGGGGGACTATGGCTACACCTTC.

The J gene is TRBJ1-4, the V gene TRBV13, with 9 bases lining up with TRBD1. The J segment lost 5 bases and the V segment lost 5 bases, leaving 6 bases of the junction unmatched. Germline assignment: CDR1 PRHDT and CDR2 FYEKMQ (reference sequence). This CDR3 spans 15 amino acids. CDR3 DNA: TGTGCCAGCAGCGTCCGACAGGGGGGGAATGAAAAACTGTTTTTT. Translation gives CASSVRQGGNEKLFF.

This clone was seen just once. Here the CDR3 reads CASSLVGGGRNEQFF. The CDR3 DNA reads TGTGCCAGCAGCTTAGTGGGGGGGGGCCGGAATGAGCAGTTCTTC. The chain carries TRBV7-2 and TRBJ2-1, with a weak D call TRBD2 (7 bases). CDR1 is SGHTA and CDR2 is FQGNSA in the germline V gene. CDR3 length: 15 amino acids. V lost 1 base, J lost 7 bases, and 14 bases lay in between.